Listed below are T cell receptor beta chains from one sample, sequenced in a study of T cell responses to AZD1222 COVID-19 vaccine. The data were produced by immunoSEQ multiplex PCR, yet TCRdb's version contains in-frame clones alone and is incomplete. The sample shows around 77,000 clones, 86% of them seen only once. Sequencing used peripheral blood, obtained on day 0 of AZD1222 vaccination. These receptor sequences come from an adult in good health. Both conserved end residues are part of each CDR3. Fields, in order: D gene, J gene, clone size, V gene, CDR3 protein, CDR3 DNA. The D gene is left open where the match is weak. A row's size may be missing; if present it is once, few, many or a size class.

>-|TRBJ2-2|once|TRBV7-7
CASSLQRANTGELFF
TGTGCCAGCAGCCTACAGCGGGCGAACACCGGGGAGCTGTTTTTT
>TRBD2|TRBJ2-1|-|TRBV5-4
CASSRLAGAAYNEQFF
TGTGCCAGCAGCAGACTAGCGGGAGCGGCATACAATGAGCAGTTCTTC
>-|TRBJ1-2|-|TRBV9
CASSVEGLWYGYTF
TGTGCCAGCAGCGTAGAGGGGCTTTGGTATGGCTACACCTTC
>TRBD2|TRBJ2-1|-|TRBV4-2
CASSLEFSGGSYNEQFF
TGTGCCAGCAGCCTCGAATTTAGCGGGGGGAGTTACAATGAGCAGTTCTTC
>-|TRBJ2-5|once|TRBV7-2
CASSLSGGQETQYF
TGTGCCAGCAGCTTAAGCGGTGGCCAAGAGACCCAGTACTTC
>-|TRBJ1-1|-|TRBV19
CASSIGRTQNTEAFF
TGTGCCAGTAGTATAGGTAGGACCCAGAACACTGAAGCTTTCTTT
>TRBD2|TRBJ2-3|-|TRBV29-1
CSVRREGREDTQYF
TGCAGCGTTAGACGGGAGGGCCGAGAAGATACGCAGTATTTT
>-|TRBJ1-5|-|TRBV7-2
CASSFLFVEPQHF
TGTGCCAGCAGCTTTTTGTTTGTAGAGCCCCAGCATTTT
>-|TRBJ1-5|-|TRBV28
CASSGWGRGNQPQHF
TGTGCCAGCAGTGGTTGGGGTCGGGGCAATCAGCCCCAGCATTTT
>TRBD1|TRBJ1-2|once|TRBV6-6
CASSSMPGQGVYGYTF
TGTGCCAGCAGTAGTATGCCGGGACAGGGGGTCTATGGCTACACCTTC
>-|TRBJ2-7|-|TRBV2
CASDSSGEQYF
TGTGCCAGTGACAGCTCGGGGGAGCAGTACTTC
>-|TRBJ2-2|-|TRBV2
CASGDEIAVSGELFF
TGTGCCAGCGGCGACGAGATTGCTGTATCCGGGGAGCTGTTTTTT
>TRBD2|TRBJ2-3|-|TRBV27
CASSPQPTSGGTDTQYF
TGTGCCAGCAGTCCGCAGCCGACTAGCGGGGGCACAGATACGCAGTATTTT
>-|TRBJ1-2|-|TRBV11-1
CASSLDITSTGYGYTF
TGTGCCAGCAGCTTAGACATTACCTCGACAGGCTATGGCTACACCTTC
>-|TRBJ2-7|-|TRBV6-2/TRBV6-3
CASSYSIGHRYSYEQYF
TGTGCCAGCAGTTACTCGATCGGACACCGGTACTCCTACGAGCAGTACTTC
>-|TRBJ1-4|-|TRBV5-1
CASSLGAGTNEKLFF
TGCGCCAGCAGCCTGGGGGCCGGCACAAATGAAAAACTGTTTTTT
>TRBD1|TRBJ1-2|few|TRBV30
CAWSDLDRGVRGYTF
TGTGCCTGGAGCGATTTAGACAGGGGAGTACGGGGCTACACCTTC
>TRBD1|TRBJ2-7|-|TRBV6-5
CASRATGASTYEQYF
TGTGCCAGCAGAGCTACAGGGGCCAGTACCTACGAGCAGTACTTC
>-|TRBJ1-6|-|TRBV24-1
CATSDPRQVRYNSPLHF
TGTGCCACCAGTGATCCCAGACAGGTTCGGTATAATTCACCCCTCCACTTT
>-|TRBJ1-5|-|TRBV5-4
CASSFGEGSNQPQHF
TGTGCCAGCAGCTTTGGGGAGGGGAGCAATCAGCCCCAGCATTTT
>TRBD2|TRBJ2-7|-|TRBV5-1
CASSSISGGRDEQYF
TGCGCCAGCAGCTCAATTAGCGGGGGCCGGGACGAGCAGTACTTC
>-|TRBJ1-5|-|TRBV27
CASSPGLGQPQHF
TGTGCCAGCAGTCCAGGCCTGGGTCAGCCCCAGCATTTT
>TRBD1|TRBJ1-1|-|TRBV28
CASSSGTGRAEAFF
TGTGCCAGCAGTTCCGGGACAGGGCGGGCTGAAGCTTTCTTT
>-|TRBJ2-1|-|TRBV11-1
CASSLGFVYNEQFF
TGTGCCAGCAGCTTAGGATTCGTTTACAATGAGCAGTTCTTC
>TRBD1|TRBJ1-5|few|TRBV7-2
CASSLDRGRNQPQHF
TGTGCCAGCAGCTTAGACAGGGGCCGCAATCAGCCCCAGCATTTT
>-|TRBJ1-4|-|TRBV5-1
CASSLQGFNEKLFF
TGCGCCAGCAGCTTGCAAGGTTTTAATGAAAAACTGTTTTTT
>-|TRBJ1-1|-|TRBV9
CASSESTASNTEAFF
TGTGCCAGCAGTGAATCGACAGCGTCGAACACTGAAGCTTTCTTT
>-|TRBJ1-3|-|TRBV4-1
CASSQGGQTGNTIYF
TGCGCCAGCAGCCAAGGCGGACAGACTGGAAACACCATATATTTT
>-|TRBJ1-2|-|TRBV30
CAWSVLTVSNYGYTF
TGTGCCTGGAGTGTTCTGACAGTCTCCAACTATGGCTACACCTTC
>TRBD1|TRBJ2-3|-|TRBV5-4
CASSLGQGFDTQYF
TGTGCCAGCAGCTTGGGACAGGGGTTCGATACGCAGTATTTT
>TRBD1|TRBJ1-6|-|TRBV7-2
CASRMTGGSNSPLHF
TGTGCCAGCAGGATGACAGGGGGGTCTAATTCACCCCTCCACTTT
>TRBD2|TRBJ2-7|few|TRBV11-3
CASSPGTSPPYEQYF
TGTGCCAGCAGCCCGGGGACTAGTCCCCCCTACGAGCAGTACTTC
>TRBD1|TRBJ1-5|-|TRBV19
CASSMKQGLHQPQHF
TGTGCCAGTAGTATGAAACAGGGGTTGCATCAGCCCCAGCATTTT
>-|TRBJ2-7|-|TRBV9
CAIHRDTYEQYF
TGTGCCATTCACCGGGACACCTACGAGCAGTACTTC
>TRBD1|TRBJ1-5|-|TRBV11-2
CASSLGQGQSNQPQHF
TGTGCCAGCAGCTTAGGACAGGGTCAAAGCAATCAGCCCCAGCATTTT
>TRBD2|TRBJ2-7|-|TRBV4-3
CASSQAVLAGVITYEQYF
TGCGCCAGCAGCCAAGCCGTTTTAGCGGGAGTCATAACCTACGAGCAGTACTTC
>-|TRBJ1-5|few|TRBV11-2
CASSHLDQPQHF
TGTGCCAGCAGCCATCTAGATCAGCCCCAGCATTTT
>TRBD2|TRBJ2-7|-|TRBV5-1
CASSLPRASGEEQYF
TGCGCCAGCAGCCTACCCCGGGCTAGCGGGGAGGAGCAGTACTTC
>TRBD2|TRBJ2-5|-|TRBV6-2/TRBV6-3
CASSYRLAGGTYKETQYF
TGTGCCAGCAGTTACCGACTAGCGGGAGGAACATACAAAGAGACCCAGTACTTC
>-|TRBJ2-2|few|TRBV5-4
CASSLAPGSTTGELFF
TGTGCCAGCAGCTTGGCGCCGGGTTCGACTACCGGGGAGCTGTTTTTT
>-|TRBJ1-6|-|TRBV21-1
CASSKANGQSCSPLHF
TGTGCCAGCAGCAAAGCGAACGGACAGTCCTGTTCACCCCTCCACTTT
>TRBD2|TRBJ2-1|-|TRBV28
CASSLSGSFPNEQFF
TGTGCCAGCAGTCTAAGCGGGAGTTTTCCTAATGAGCAGTTCTTC
>TRBD1|TRBJ1-2|-|TRBV7-2
CASSDRGGYGYTF
TGTGCCAGCAGCGACAGGGGCGGCTATGGCTACACCTTC
>-|TRBJ2-7|-|TRBV4-3
CASSQGQAYEQYF
TGCGCCAGCAGCCAAGGACAAGCCTACGAGCAGTACTTC
>TRBD2|TRBJ2-1|few|TRBV4-2
CASSQDWTSGRAFYYNEQFF
TGTGCCAGCAGCCAAGATTGGACTAGCGGGAGGGCCTTCTACTACAATGAGCAGTTCTTC
>TRBD1|TRBJ2-1|once|TRBV28
CASSSGGTGGSRQFF
TGTGCCAGCAGTTCCGGGGGGACAGGGGGCTCGAGGCAGTTCTTC